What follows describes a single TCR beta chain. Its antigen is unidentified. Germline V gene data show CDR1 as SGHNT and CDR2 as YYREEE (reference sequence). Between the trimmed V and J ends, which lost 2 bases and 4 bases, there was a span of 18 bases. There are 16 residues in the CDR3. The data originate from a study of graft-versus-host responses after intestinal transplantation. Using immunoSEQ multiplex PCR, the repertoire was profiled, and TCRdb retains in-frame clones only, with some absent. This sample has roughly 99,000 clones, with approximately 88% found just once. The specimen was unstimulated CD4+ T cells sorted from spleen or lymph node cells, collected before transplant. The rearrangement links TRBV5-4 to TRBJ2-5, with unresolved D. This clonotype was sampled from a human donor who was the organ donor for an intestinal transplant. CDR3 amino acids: CASSLDVDTAAETQYF. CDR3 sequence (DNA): TGTGCCAGCAGCTTAGACGTAGATACCGCGGCAGAGACCCAGTACTTC.